This T cell receptor (beta chain) is drawn from a study of blood T cell repertoires in COVID-19. The overall study: COVID-19 samples collected from the United States, Italy and Spain covered acute and convalescent phases. PBMCs, B-cell-depleted T cells, or T cells provided the cDNA or gDNA that made up the material.

In germline, CDR1 is WSHSY, CDR2 SAAADI. There are 13 residues in the CDR3. Unmatched junction bases numbered 2, after V lost 7 bases and J lost 4 bases. Study processing details: Amplification of reference gene primers was used by the study to estimate nucleated cell counts. Only in-frame clones appear in the TCRdb table, and some are missing; sequencing was by immunoSEQ multiplex PCR. V, J and clone size are taken as reported in that table, and D and trimming were inferred from the DNA itself. The sample has some 150,000 clones; 80% to 90% are singletons. What was sequenced was peripheral blood. The TCR sequence derives from a woman between 45 and 60 years old with acute or convalescent COVID-19. The J gene is TRBJ2-2, the V gene TRBV10-2; 8 bases align to TRBD2. CDR3 DNA: TGCGCCAGCAATCGGGGGGGCACCGGGGAGCTGTTTTTT. Its translation is CASNRGGTGELFF.